What follows are 22 T cell receptor beta chains derived from one specimen sequenced in a study of cytomegalovirus exposure and HLA in healthy donors. Primers included in the PCR were 60 Vbeta and 13 Jbeta primers. Sequencing used immunoSEQ multiplex PCR; TCRdb keeps in-frame clones, though not all of them. The sample contains roughly 150,000 clones, about 84% of which appear only once. Sequenced: PBMCs. All receptors come from a middle-aged woman in good health and CMV-seropositive.

The table lists this clone with a count of one. V gene TRBV29-1 combines with J gene TRBJ1-2; D is unresolved. Germline CDR1 and CDR2: SQVTM and ANQGSEA. CDR3 size: 13 residues. The V gene lost 2 bases and the J gene lost 10 bases, with 17 bases spanning the gap. CDR3 sequence reads: CSVEFRFQGLYTF. Here the CDR3 DNA reads TGCAGCGTTGAATTTAGGTTTCAAGGACTCTACACCTTC.

This chain joins TRBV6-1 and TRBJ1-2; D not certain. The CDR3 covers 14 residues. CDR1 and CDR2 from the germline V gene are MNHNS and SASEGT. Trimming removed 5 bases from V and 1 base from J, with 11 bases in between. The CDR3 spells CASSMSPNNYGYTF. The CDR3 DNA sequence: TGTGCCAGCAGTATGTCCCCAAATAACTATGGCTACACCTTC.

The gene calls are TRBV4-1 and TRBJ2-1; maybe TRBD2 (5 bases). Trimming removed 0 bases at V and 15 bases at J, with 21 bases between. In germline, CDR1 is MGHRA, CDR2 YSYEKL. This CDR3 contains 15 residues. Here the CDR3 DNA reads TGCGCCAGCAGCCAAGAGGCGGTCCGACCCATGAGGGCGTTCTTC. Encoded protein: CASSQEAVRPMRAFF.

The chain employs TRBV28 and TRBJ1-1; D uncertain. This CDR3 has 14 residues. Germline V gene sequence: CDR1 MDHEN, CDR2 SYDVKM. V dropped 7 bases and J dropped 3 bases, with 15 bases sitting between them. In DNA, the CDR3 is TGTGCCAGCACCGCCTCTAGAAAGCACACTGAAGCTTTCTTT. It is translated as CASTASRKHTEAFF.

To note about this clone: One end of the junction does not line up with germline, which may come from a read error. The same CDR3 is also encoded by other DNA sequences in this sample. The chain carries TRBV5-4 and TRBJ2-7; 7 nucleotides align to TRBD2. Germline CDR1 is SGHNT and CDR2 is YYREEE (reference sequence). The CDR3 is 13 residues long. CDR3 in DNA: TGCGCCAGCAGCTTGTGGGGGGGGGACGAGCAGTACTTC. Its translation: CASSLWGGDEQYF.

The chain employs TRBV5-1 and TRBJ1-1, with D maybe TRBD1 (5 bases). The CDR3 contains 15 residues. Germline CDR1 reads SGHRS; CDR2 reads YFSETQ. V lost 4 bases and J 1 base, leaving 14 bases between the germline ends. The CDR3 bases are TGCGCCAGCAGCAGTGGGGACTCAAAGAACACTGAAGCTTTCTTT. The encoded protein is CASSSGDSKNTEAFF. The entire variable domain, with the rest obtained from reference TRBV5-1 and TRBJ1-1, is as follows: KAGVTQTPRYLIKTRGQQVTLSCSPISGHRSVSWYQQTPGQGLQFLFEYFSETQRNKGNFPGRFSGRQFSNSRSEMNVSTLELGDSALYLCASSSGDSKNTEAFFGQGTRLTVV.

The rearrangement joins TRBV6-5 to TRBJ2-3; TRBD2 might be the D (6 bases). The CDR3 spans 13 residues. Germline V CDR1 and CDR2: MNHEY, SVGAGI. V was shortened by 7 bases and J by 6 bases, with 14 bases between the two germline ends. This CDR3 is CASNRGSRDTQYF. Here the CDR3 DNA reads TGTGCCAGCAACCGGGGGAGTCGGGATACGCAGTATTTT.

The chain links TRBV21-1 to TRBJ2-7; the table calls TRBD1, which could not be checked here. TRBV21-1 is termed a pseudogene. The CDR3 is 12 amino acids. The CDR3 spells CASSKALDRIYF. CDR3 in DNA: TGTGCCAGCAGCAAAGCCCTCGACAGGATCTACTTC.

The V and J genes are TRBV13 and TRBJ2-7, with D tentatively TRBD2 (5 bases). The germline V gene encodes CDR1 PRHDT and CDR2 FYEKMQ (reference sequence). The CDR3 loop spans 14 amino acids. The V and J ends lost 0 bases and 2 bases respectively, with 8 bases between them. The CDR3, as DNA: TGTGCCAGCAGCTTAGGAGGGAGAGCCTACGAGCAGTACTTC. Its protein is CASSLGGRAYEQYF.

This clone was detected a few times. The genes are TRBV4-1 and TRBJ2-2, with D tentatively TRBD1 (5 bases). Germline lookup yields CDR1 MGHRA and CDR2 YSYEKL. V was trimmed by 0 bases and J by 6 bases, leaving 11 bases between them. This CDR3 contains 15 residues. This CDR3 is CASSQEAGWAGELFF. In DNA, the CDR3 is TGCGCCAGCAGCCAAGAGGCAGGGTGGGCCGGGGAGCTGTTTTTT.

The chain recombines TRBV4-1 with TRBJ2-4; tentative D call: TRBD2 (5 bases). The CDR3 runs 12 residues. Trimming stripped 1 base from V and 7 bases from J, with 5 bases between. Germline CDR1 MGHRA, CDR2 YSYEKL. The CDR3 nucleotides are TGCGCCAGCAGCCAAGGGGAGAACATTCAGTACTTC. It specifies CASSQGENIQYF.

The chain uses TRBV20-1 and TRBJ1-4; a weak D match, TRBD1 (6 bases). The V gene lost 3 bases and the J gene lost 10 bases, with 9 bases spanning the gap. The CDR3 totals 11 residues. CDR1 and CDR2 (germline): DFQATT, SNEGSKA (reference sequence). The CDR3 loop reads CSARVGGKLFF. CDR3 DNA sequence: TGCAGTGCTAGGGTAGGGGGAAAACTGTTTTTT.

The chain combines TRBV10-2 with TRBJ1-2; D possibly corresponds to TRBD1 (5 bases). This CDR3 spans 12 amino acids. Germline V gene lookup returns CDR1 WSHSY and CDR2 SAAADI. Between the trimmed V and J ends, which lost 5 bases and 8 bases, there was a span of 12 bases. The CDR3 loop reads CASSTGVLGYTF. Here the CDR3 DNA reads TGCGCCAGCAGTACAGGCGTCCTAGGCTACACCTTC.

V and J are TRBV13 and TRBJ1-6; perhaps TRBD1 as D (5 bases). Germline CDR1 PRHDT, CDR2 FYEKMQ (reference sequence). V was cut by 5 bases and J by 10 bases, with 21 bases left in between. The CDR3 covers 16 residues. The CDR3 spells CASSRSLGQVGSPLHF. The CDR3 bases are TGTGCCAGCAGCCGTTCCCTCGGACAAGTTGGGTCACCCCTCCACTTT. Full variable domain (outside the CDR3, taken from reference TRBV13 and TRBJ1-6): AAGVIQSPRHLIKEKRETATLKCYPIPRHDTVYWYQQGPGQDPQFLISFYEKMQSDKGSIPDRFSAQQFSDYHSELNMSSLELGDSALYFCASSRSLGQVGSPLHFGNGTRLTVT.

V and J are TRBV7-2 and TRBJ2-1; 10 nucleotides line up with TRBD2. The CDR3 consists of 15 residues. Germline trimming cut 5 bases from V and 3 bases from J; bases unmatched to any gene: 4. The germline V gene has CDR1 SGHTA and CDR2 FQGNSA. This chain's CDR3 is CASSQGLANYNEQFF. DNA for the CDR3: TGTGCCAGCAGCCAGGGACTAGCGAACTACAATGAGCAGTTCTTC.

This chain uses TRBV10-3 with TRBJ2-1, with 8 nucleotides matching TRBD2. With V trimmed by 6 bases and J by 4 bases, 8 bases remained unmatched. CDR1 ENHRY and CDR2 SYGVKD come from the germline V gene. The CDR3 totals 15 residues. DNA for the CDR3: TGTGCCATCAGCCCCCAACTAGCGGATTACAATGAGCAGTTCTTC. Amino acids: CAISPQLADYNEQFF.

A word on this clone: The same CDR3 arises from other DNA sequences in this sample as well. The genes are TRBV6-1 and TRBJ2-7; D is perhaps TRBD1 (5 bases). The length of the CDR3 is 14 residues. V was cut by 6 bases and J by 2 bases, with 14 bases left in between. CDR1 and CDR2 from the germline V gene are MNHNS and SASEGT. The CDR3 nucleotides read TGTGCCAGCAGGACAGAGCCGTCCCCCTACGAGCAGTACTTC. Translated, it gives CASRTEPSPYEQYF.

V is TRBV18 and J is TRBJ2-1; 11 bases are shared with TRBD2. Germline CDR1 is KGHSH and CDR2 is LQKENI. CDR3 length: 17 amino acids. The V segment lost 6 bases and the J segment 8 bases; nucleotides outside the gene matches: 15. This chain's CDR3 is CASSPSIAGGRDDEQFF. The DNA of the CDR3 is TGTGCCAGCTCCCCCTCTATAGCGGGAGGGCGGGACGATGAGCAGTTCTTC.

The chain carries TRBV28 and TRBJ2-5, with a weak D call TRBD1 (6 bases). CDR1 is MDHEN and CDR2 is SYDVKM in the germline V gene. The CDR3 extends over 11 amino acids. V was trimmed by 1 base and J by 10 bases, leaving 7 bases between them. This CDR3 reads CASSLYRVQYF. DNA of the CDR3: TGTGCCAGCAGTTTATACAGGGTCCAGTACTTC.

A word on this clone: Within the sample, other DNA sequences also encode this same CDR3. This chain uses TRBV7-9 with TRBJ2-1, with TRBD2 matching over 9 bases. V lost 0 bases and J lost 2; bases outside the gene matches: 2. This CDR3 contains 16 residues. The germline gives CDR1 SEHNR, CDR2 FQNEAQ (reference sequence). CDR3 nucleotides: TGTGCCAGCAGCTTAGCGCTAGCGGGAACCTACAATGAGCAGTTCTTC. Translating it yields CASSLALAGTYNEQFF.

V is TRBV5-1 and J is TRBJ2-1, with 10 positions matching TRBD2. The CDR3 has 15 amino acids. CDR1 is SGHRS and CDR2 is YFSETQ in the germline V gene. V was pared by 4 bases and J by 4 bases, with 5 bases of the junction left unmatched. The CDR3 coding sequence is TGCGCCAGCAGCCTTAGCGGGAGGCGTTACAATGAGCAGTTCTTC. It translates to CASSLSGRRYNEQFF.

This clone was detected many times. The J gene is TRBJ2-7, the V gene TRBV4-1, with 8 bases aligning to TRBD2. V dropped 4 bases and J dropped 1; count of bases not matched to a gene: 6. CDR1 MGHRA and CDR2 YSYEKL come from the germline V gene. This CDR3 comprises 15 residues. The CDR3 bases are TGCGCCAGCAGCCGAGGGCCGGGGGGGTCCTACGAGCAGTACTTC. It is translated as CASSRGPGGSYEQYF.